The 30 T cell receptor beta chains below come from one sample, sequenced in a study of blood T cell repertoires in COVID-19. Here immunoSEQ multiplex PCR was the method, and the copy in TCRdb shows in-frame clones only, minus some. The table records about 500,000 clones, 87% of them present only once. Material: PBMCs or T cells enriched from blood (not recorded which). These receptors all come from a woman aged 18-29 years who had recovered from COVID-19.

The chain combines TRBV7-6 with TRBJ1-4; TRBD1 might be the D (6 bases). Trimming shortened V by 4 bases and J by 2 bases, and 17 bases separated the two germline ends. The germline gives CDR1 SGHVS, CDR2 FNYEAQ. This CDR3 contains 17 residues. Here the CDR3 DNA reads TGTGCCAGCAGCTCATACAGGGCGCTCAGGACTAATGAAAAACTGTTTTTT. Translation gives CASSSYRALRTNEKLFF.

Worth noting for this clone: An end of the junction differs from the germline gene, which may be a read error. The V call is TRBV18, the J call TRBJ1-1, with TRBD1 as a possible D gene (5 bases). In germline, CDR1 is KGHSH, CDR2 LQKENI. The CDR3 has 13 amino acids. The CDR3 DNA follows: TGTGCCAGCTCACCACCGGATGGGGCTGACGCTTTCTTT. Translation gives CASSPPDGADAFF.

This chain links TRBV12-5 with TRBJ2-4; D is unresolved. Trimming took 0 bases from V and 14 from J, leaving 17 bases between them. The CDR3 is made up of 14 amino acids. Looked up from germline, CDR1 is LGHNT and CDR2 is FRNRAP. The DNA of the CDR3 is TGTGCTAGTGGTTTGGTAATCCGCCCAGACACCAAGTACTTC. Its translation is CASGLVIRPDTKYF. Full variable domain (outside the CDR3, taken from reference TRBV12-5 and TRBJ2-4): DARVTQTPRHKVTEMGQEVTMRCQPILGHNTVFWYRQTMMQGLELLAYFRNRAPLDDSGMPKDRFSAEMPDATLATLKIQPSEPRDSAVYFCASGLVIRPDTKYFGAGTRLSVL.

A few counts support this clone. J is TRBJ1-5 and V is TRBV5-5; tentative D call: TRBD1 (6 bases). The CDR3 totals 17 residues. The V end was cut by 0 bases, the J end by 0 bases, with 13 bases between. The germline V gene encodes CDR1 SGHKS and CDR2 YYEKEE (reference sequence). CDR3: CASSLGQVLYSNQPQHF. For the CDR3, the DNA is TGTGCCAGCAGCTTGGGACAGGTACTCTATAGCAATCAGCCCCAGCATTTT.

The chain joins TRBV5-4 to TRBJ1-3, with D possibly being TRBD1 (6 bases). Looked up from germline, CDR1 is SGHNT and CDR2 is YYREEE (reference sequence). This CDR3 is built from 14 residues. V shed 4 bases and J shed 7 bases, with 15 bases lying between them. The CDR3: CASSLRGNGNTIYF. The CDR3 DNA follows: TGTGCCAGCAGCCTAAGGGGGAATGGGAACACCATATATTTT. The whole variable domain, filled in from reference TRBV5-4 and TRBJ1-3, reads ETGVTQSPTHLIKTRGQQVTLRCSSQSGHNTVSWYQQALGQGPQFIFQYYREEENGRGNFPPRFSGLQFPNYSSELNVNALELDDSALYLCASSLRGNGNTIYFGEGSWLTVV.

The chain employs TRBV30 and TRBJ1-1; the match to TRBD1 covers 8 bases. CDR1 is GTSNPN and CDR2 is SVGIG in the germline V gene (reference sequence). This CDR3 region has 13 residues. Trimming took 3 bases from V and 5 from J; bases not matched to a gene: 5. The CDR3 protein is CAWRGDRGTEAFF. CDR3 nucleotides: TGTGCCTGGAGGGGTGACAGGGGAACTGAAGCTTTCTTT.

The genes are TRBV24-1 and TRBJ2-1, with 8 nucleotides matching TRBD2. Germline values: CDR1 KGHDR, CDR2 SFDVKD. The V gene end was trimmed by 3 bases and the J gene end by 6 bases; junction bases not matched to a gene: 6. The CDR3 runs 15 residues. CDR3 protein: CATSDGGGLANEQFF. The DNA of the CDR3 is TGTGCCACCAGTGATGGCGGCGGACTAGCCAATGAGCAGTTCTTC.

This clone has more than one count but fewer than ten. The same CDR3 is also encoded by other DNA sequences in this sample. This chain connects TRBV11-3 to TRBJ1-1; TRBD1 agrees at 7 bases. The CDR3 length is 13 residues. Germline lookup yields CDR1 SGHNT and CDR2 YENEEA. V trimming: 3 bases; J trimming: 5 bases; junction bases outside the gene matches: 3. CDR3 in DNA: TGTGCCAGCAGCTTGTACAGGGGAACTGAAGCTTTCTTT. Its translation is CASSLYRGTEAFF.

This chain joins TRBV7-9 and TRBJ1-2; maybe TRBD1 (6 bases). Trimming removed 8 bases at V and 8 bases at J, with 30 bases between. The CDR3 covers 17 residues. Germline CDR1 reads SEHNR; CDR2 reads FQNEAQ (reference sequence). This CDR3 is CASFAEDSHPGLSGYTF. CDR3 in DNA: TGTGCCAGCTTTGCCGAGGACAGCCACCCTGGTTTAAGCGGCTACACCTTC.

This CDR3 is CASMAQRGAVNTEAFF. In DNA form, the CDR3 reads TGTGCCAGCATGGCCCAGCGGGGGGCAGTGAACACTGAAGCTTTCTTT. The chain recombines TRBV2 with TRBJ1-1, with D perhaps TRBD1 (6 bases). CDR1 is SNHLY and CDR2 is FYNNEI in the germline V gene. This CDR3 spans 16 amino acids. Trimming shortened V by 7 bases and J by 0 bases, and 18 bases separated the two germline ends.

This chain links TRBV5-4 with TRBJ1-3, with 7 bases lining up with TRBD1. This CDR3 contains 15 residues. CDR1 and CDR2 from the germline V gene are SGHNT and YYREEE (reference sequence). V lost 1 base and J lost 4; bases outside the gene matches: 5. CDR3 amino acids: CASSLSGTVGNTIYF. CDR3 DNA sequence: TGTGCCAGCAGCTTGTCTGGGACAGTCGGAAACACCATATATTTT.

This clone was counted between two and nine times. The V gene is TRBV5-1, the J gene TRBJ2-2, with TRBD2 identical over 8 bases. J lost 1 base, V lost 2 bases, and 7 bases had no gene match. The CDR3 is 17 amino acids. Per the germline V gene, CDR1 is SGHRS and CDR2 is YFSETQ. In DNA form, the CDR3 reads TGCGCCAGCAGCTTTGGGCTAGCGGGCGAGAACACCGGGGAGCTGTTTTTT. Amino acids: CASSFGLAGENTGELFF.

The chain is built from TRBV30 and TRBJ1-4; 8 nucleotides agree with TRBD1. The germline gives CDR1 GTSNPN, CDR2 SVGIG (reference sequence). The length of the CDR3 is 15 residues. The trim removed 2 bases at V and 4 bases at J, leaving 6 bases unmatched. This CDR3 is CAWSNGQGFNEKLFF. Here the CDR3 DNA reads TGTGCCTGGAGTAACGGACAGGGCTTTAATGAAAAACTGTTTTTT. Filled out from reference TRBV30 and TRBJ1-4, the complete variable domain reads SQTIHQWPATLVQPVGSPLSLECTVEGTSNPNLYWYRQAAGRGLQLLFYSVGIGQISSEVPQNLSASRPQDRQFILSSKKLLLSDSGFYLCAWSNGQGFNEKLFFGSGTQLSVL.

The CDR3 spells CASSQTRDSEAFF. The CDR3, as DNA: TGTGCCAGCAGCCAAACCCGGGACAGTGAAGCTTTCTTT. V and J are TRBV7-9 and TRBJ1-1, with TRBD1 identical over 7 bases. Looked up from germline, CDR1 is SEHNR and CDR2 is FQNEAQ (reference sequence). This CDR3 spans 13 amino acids. After removal of 5 bases from V and 7 bases from J, the junction contained 7 bases not matched to a gene.

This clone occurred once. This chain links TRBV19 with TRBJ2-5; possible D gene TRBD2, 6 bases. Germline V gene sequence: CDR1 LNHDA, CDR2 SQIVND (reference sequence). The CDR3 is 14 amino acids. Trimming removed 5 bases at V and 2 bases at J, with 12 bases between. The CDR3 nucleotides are TGTGCCAGTAGTCTTCCGGGACTTCAAGAGACCCAGTACTTC. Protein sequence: CASSLPGLQETQYF.

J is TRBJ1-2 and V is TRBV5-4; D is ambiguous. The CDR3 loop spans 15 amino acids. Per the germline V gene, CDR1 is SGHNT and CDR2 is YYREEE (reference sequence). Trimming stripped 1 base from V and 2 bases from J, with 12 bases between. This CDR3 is CASSLKGVGNYGYTF. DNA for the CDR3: TGTGCCAGCAGCTTGAAGGGAGTAGGGAACTATGGCTACACCTTC. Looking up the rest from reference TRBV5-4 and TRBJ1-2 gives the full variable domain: ETGVTQSPTHLIKTRGQQVTLRCSSQSGHNTVSWYQQALGQGPQFIFQYYREEENGRGNFPPRFSGLQFPNYSSELNVNALELDDSALYLCASSLKGVGNYGYTFGSGTRLTVV.

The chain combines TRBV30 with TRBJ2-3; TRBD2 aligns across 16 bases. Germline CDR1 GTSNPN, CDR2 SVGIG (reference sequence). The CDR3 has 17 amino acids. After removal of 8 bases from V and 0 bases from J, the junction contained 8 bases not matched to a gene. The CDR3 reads CARSGTSGGASTDTQYF. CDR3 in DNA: TGTGCCCGCTCAGGGACTAGCGGGGGGGCTAGCACAGATACGCAGTATTTT.

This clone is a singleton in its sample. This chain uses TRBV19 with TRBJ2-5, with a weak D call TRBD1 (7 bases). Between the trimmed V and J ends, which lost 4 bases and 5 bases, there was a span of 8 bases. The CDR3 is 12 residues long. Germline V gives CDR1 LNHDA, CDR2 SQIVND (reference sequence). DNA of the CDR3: TGTGCCAGTAGTACAGGGGGGGAGACCCAGTACTTC. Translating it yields CASSTGGETQYF.

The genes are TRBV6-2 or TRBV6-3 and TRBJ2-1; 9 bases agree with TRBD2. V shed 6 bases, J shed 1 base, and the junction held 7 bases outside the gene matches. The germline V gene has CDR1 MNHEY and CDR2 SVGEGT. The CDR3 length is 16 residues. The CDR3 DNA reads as TGTGCCAGCAGCCACCCCAGCGGGGGGTCCTACAATGAGCAGTTCTTC. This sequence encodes CASSHPSGGSYNEQFF.

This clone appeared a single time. The CDR3 is CAISALTGGPLYGYTF. In DNA form, the CDR3 reads TGTGCCATCAGTGCCCTCACAGGAGGGCCCTTATACGGCTACACCTTC. The chain employs TRBV10-3 and TRBJ1-2; D is perhaps TRBD1 (5 bases). Germline CDR1 ENHRY, CDR2 SYGVKD. CDR3 length: 16 amino acids. The germline V and J ends were trimmed by 4 bases and 8 bases, with 23 bases remaining between them.

The CDR3 DNA is TGTGCCAGCAGCTTAGGATGGGGGGACCAAGAGACCCAGTACTTC. It is translated as CASSLGWGDQETQYF. The chain employs TRBV7-7 and TRBJ2-5; D is possibly TRBD2 (6 bases). Germline V gives CDR1 SSHAT, CDR2 FNYEAQ (reference sequence). This CDR3 contains 15 residues. Trimming shortened V by 1 base and J by 0 bases, and 9 bases separated the two germline ends. The entire variable domain, with the rest obtained from reference TRBV7-7 and TRBJ2-5, is as follows: GAGVSQSPRYKVTKRGQDVTLRCDPISSHATLYWYQQALGQGPEFLTYFNYEAQPDKSGLPSDRFSAERPEGSISTLTIQRTEQRDSAMYRCASSLGWGDQETQYFGPGTRLLVL.

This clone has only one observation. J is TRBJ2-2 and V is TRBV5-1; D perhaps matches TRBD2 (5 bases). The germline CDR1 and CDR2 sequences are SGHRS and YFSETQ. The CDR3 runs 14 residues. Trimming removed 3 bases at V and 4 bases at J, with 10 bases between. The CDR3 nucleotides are TGCGCCAGCAGCTCCCGAGGGTTCACCGGGGAGCTGTTTTTT. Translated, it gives CASSSRGFTGELFF.

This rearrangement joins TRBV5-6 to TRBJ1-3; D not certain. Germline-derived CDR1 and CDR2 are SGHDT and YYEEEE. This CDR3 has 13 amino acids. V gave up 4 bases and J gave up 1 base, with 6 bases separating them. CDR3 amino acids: CASSPLSGNTIYF. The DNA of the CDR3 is TGTGCCAGCAGCCCACTTTCTGGAAACACCATATATTTT.

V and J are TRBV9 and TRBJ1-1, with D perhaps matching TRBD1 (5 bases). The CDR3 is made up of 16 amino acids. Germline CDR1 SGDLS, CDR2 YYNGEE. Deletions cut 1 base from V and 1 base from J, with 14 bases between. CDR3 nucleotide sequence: TGTGCCAGCAGCGTAACGGGGGTAGGACCGAACACTGAAGCTTTCTTT. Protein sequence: CASSVTGVGPNTEAFF.

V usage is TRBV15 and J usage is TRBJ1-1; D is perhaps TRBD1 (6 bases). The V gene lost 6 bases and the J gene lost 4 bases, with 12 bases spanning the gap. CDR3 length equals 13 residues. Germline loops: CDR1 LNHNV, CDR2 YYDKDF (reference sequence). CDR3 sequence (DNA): TGTGCCACCAGAACAGGGTGGGGCACTGAAGCTTTCTTT. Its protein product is CATRTGWGTEAFF.

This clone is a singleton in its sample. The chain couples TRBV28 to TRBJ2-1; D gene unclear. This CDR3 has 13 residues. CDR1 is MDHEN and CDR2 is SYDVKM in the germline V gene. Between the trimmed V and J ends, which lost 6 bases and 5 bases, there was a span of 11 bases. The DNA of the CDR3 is TGTGCCAGCAGGGCTTACATCGACAATGAGCAGTTCTTC. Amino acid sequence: CASRAYIDNEQFF.

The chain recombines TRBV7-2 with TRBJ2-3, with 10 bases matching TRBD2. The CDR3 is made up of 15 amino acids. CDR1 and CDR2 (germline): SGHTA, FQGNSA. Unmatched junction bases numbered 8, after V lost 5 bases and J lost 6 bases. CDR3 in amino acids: CASSHAAGGIDTQYF. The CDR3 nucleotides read TGTGCCAGCAGCCACGCAGCGGGGGGGATTGATACGCAGTATTTT.

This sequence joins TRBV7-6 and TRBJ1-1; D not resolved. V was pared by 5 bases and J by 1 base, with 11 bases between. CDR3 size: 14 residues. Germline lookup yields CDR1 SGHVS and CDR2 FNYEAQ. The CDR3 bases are TGTGCCAGCAGCCCCGGTTCGAGGAACACTGAAGCTTTCTTT. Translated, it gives CASSPGSRNTEAFF.

The CDR3 region is CASSLEGDRHYGYTF. For the CDR3, the DNA is TGCGCCAGCAGCTTGGAAGGGGACAGACACTATGGCTACACCTTC. The chain carries TRBV5-1 and TRBJ1-2; 7 nucleotides line up with TRBD1. V was clipped by 0 bases and J by 3 bases; unmatched bases: 5. There are 15 residues in the CDR3. CDR1 SGHRS and CDR2 YFSETQ come from the germline V gene.

For the CDR3, the DNA is TGTGCCAGCAGTTACGGCAGCGGGGGGTCCTACAATGAGCAGTTCTTC. It specifies CASSYGSGGSYNEQFF. This chain uses TRBV6-5 with TRBJ2-1; 9 nucleotides agree with TRBD2. The junction had 3 bases not matched to a gene; V was cut back by 2 bases and J by 1 base. The CDR3 is made up of 16 amino acids. In germline, CDR1 is MNHEY, CDR2 SVGAGI.